Listed here is a single T cell receptor beta chain. Its antigen is not known. The time point: pre-sensitization, week 0. Treatment denoted: therapeutic diphenylcyclopropenone sensitization with weekly scalp DPC. Blood, whole and unfractionated, served as the source for total RNA extraction. TCRdb ran MiXCR on the RACE reads and lists one entry per CDR3 protein. This repertoire shows some 57,000 distinct CDR3 sequences, approximately 10% found once; its top ten account for roughly a tenth. The data originate from a study of human T cells and chemical hapten exposure. Overall study results and limits: The number of TCRs above 1 in 1000 frequency did not change after DPC sensitization.

The source was whole blood, collected in connection with sensitization to the hapten diphenylcyclopropenone (DPC). The source of this sequence is a woman in her 30s with alopecia areata. Some clones in this sample may be carry-over from other donors' samples.

Written as DNA, the CDR3 is TGTGCCAGCAGTTCCGGGGTGAGAAACACCATATATTTT. Residues: CASSSGVRNTIYF. The V gene is TRBV12-3 or TRBV12-4, the J gene TRBJ1-3; no firm D call. The germline V and J ends were trimmed by 4 bases and 5 bases, with 9 bases remaining between them. The CDR3 extends over 13 amino acids.